This entry is about one T cell receptor (beta chain). This sample is part of a study of CD8 T cells in Susac syndrome. CD8+ and CD4+ T cells taken from blood had their TCR beta sequenced. Trimming stripped 0 bases from V and 4 bases from J, with 4 bases between. CDR3 size: 13 residues. Germline V CDR1 and CDR2: SGDLS, YYNGEE. Random hexamers were used to reverse transcribe about 0.5 to 1 ug of RNA. TCRdb redid the calling of the immunoSEQ multiplex PCR reads with MiXCR, one entry per CDR3 protein. The sample contains 130,000 or so distinct CDR3 sequences, roughly 95% of which appear only once. The sequenced material came from CD4+ T cells from PBMCs. The sequence derives from a human donor with multiple sclerosis. The chain couples TRBV9 to TRBJ2-2; D remains ambiguous. The DNA of the CDR3 is TGTGCCAGCAGCGTAGTGGGCACCGGGGAGCTGTTTTTT. It specifies CASSVVGTGELFF.